This T cell receptor (beta chain) was observed in a study of OX40 agonist ivuxolimab in advanced cancers. General observations from the study: Also present in some nonresponders was a low level of normalized T-cell clonal expansion.

The data were produced by immunoSEQ multiplex PCR, yet TCRdb's version contains in-frame clones alone and is incomplete. The table shows about 74,000 clones, with around 84% occurring only once. This clone was found once. The antigen is not known. The clonotype comes from an adult with an advanced solid tumor such as melanoma, head and neck, liver or kidney cancer. The sample here was CD4+ or CD8+ T cells sorted from blood, taken in a trial of the OX40 agonist ivuxolimab.

Here the CDR3 reads CASSEFPGTGLYNEQFF. In nucleotides, the CDR3 is TGCGCCAGCAGTGAGTTCCCCGGGACAGGACTCTACAATGAGCAGTTCTTC. V and J are TRBV10-1 and TRBJ2-1; 8 nucleotides agree with TRBD1. Germline V lookup: CDR1 WNHNN, CDR2 SYGVQD (reference sequence). The CDR3 contains 17 residues. Trimming took 1 base from V and 3 from J; bases not matched to a gene: 8.